The present T cell receptor (beta chain) was sequenced within a study of T-cell reconstitution after alpha-beta-depleted transplantation in children. V dropped 5 bases and J dropped 7 bases, with 15 bases sitting between them. Per the germline V gene, CDR1 is SGDLS and CDR2 is YYNGEE. This CDR3 comprises 14 residues. This clonotype has a count of ten or more. Its antigen is unidentified. Unique molecular identifiers featured in how the TCRbeta library was prepared. MiXCR, applied by TCRdb to the PCR reads, yields one record per CDR3 protein. The table lists 200,000 or so distinct CDR3 sequences, 5.5% to 7% of them singletons. Findings of the study overall: Counts and diversity of T cells one year after transplant came mostly from newly produced T cells. It was surviving recipient T cells and thymic progenitors that gave some patients high TCRbeta diversity at day 60. Two months or so post-transplant, alpha-beta T cells reportedly derived from several hundred expanded graft clones.

The input for sequencing was PBMCs, taken before TCRalphabeta/CD19-depleted stem cell transplant. This TCR derives from a girl in the first two years of life with combined immunodeficiency, due to receive a stem cell transplant. The V call is TRBV9, the J call TRBJ2-2; TRBD2 might be the D (5 bases). CDR3 sequence: CASSPAPGNGELFF. CDR3 nucleotide sequence: TGTGCCAGCAGTCCAGCTCCGGGGAACGGGGAGCTGTTTTTT. Combining the CDR3 with reference TRBV9 and TRBJ2-2 gives the whole variable domain DSGVTQTPKHLITATGQRVTLRCSPRSGDLSVYWYQQSLDQGLQFLIQYYNGEERAKGNILERFSAQQFPDLHSELNLSSLELGDSALYFCASSPAPGNGELFFGEGSRLTVL.